The present T cell receptor beta chain was sequenced within a study of T cells in Graves' hyperthyroidism and ophthalmopathy. From RNA transcripts, TCR beta CDR3 regions were amplified. With the HTBI primer set, the TCR CDR3 went through a first round of RT-PCR. TCRdb redid the calling of the multiplex PCR reads with MiXCR, one entry per CDR3 protein. This table has 480,000 or so distinct CDR3 sequences, 13% to 15% appearing once. Stable Graves' hyperthyroidism meant no ophthalmopathy progression within 18 months. Clinicians diagnosed patients from clinical symptoms, serum thyroxine and TRAb, thyroid ultrasound and orbital computed tomography. V lost 2 bases to trimming and J lost 5 bases, with 13 bases between them. Per germline, CDR1 KGHSH and CDR2 LQKENI. This CDR3 has 15 amino acids. This clonotype occurred many times.

The clonotype originates from a woman in her late teens or twenties with Graves' hyperthyroidism. The sample comprised blood. This chain joins TRBV18 and TRBJ1-5, with D possibly matching TRBD1 (5 bases). The CDR3 loop reads CASSPGPQEYQPQHF. The DNA of the CDR3 is TGTGCCAGCTCACCAGGACCACAGGAATATCAGCCCCAGCATTTT.